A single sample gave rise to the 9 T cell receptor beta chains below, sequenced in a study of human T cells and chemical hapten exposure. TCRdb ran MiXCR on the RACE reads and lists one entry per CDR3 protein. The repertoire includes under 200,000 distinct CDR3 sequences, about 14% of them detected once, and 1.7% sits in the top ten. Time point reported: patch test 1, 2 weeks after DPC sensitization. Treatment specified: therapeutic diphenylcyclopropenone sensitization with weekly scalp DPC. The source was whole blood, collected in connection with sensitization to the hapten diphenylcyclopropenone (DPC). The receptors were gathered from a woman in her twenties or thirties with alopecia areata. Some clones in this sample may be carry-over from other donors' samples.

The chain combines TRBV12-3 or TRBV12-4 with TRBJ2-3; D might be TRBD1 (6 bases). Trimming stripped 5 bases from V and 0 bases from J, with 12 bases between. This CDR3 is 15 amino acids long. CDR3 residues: CASSQWTVSTDTQYF. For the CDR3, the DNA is TGTGCCAGCAGTCAGTGGACAGTCAGCACAGATACGCAGTATTTT.

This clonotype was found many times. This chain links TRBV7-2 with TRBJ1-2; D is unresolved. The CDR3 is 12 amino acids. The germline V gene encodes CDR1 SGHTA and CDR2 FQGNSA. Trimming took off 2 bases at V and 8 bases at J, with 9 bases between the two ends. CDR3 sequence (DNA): TGTGCCAGCAGCTTAAAAGCGTTAGGCTACACCTTC. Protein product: CASSLKALGYTF.

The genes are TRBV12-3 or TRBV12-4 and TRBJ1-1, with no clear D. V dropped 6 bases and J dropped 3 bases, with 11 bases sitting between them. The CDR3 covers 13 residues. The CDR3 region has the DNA TGTGCCAGCAGCTACGACGAATACACTGAAGCTTTCTTT. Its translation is CASSYDEYTEAFF.

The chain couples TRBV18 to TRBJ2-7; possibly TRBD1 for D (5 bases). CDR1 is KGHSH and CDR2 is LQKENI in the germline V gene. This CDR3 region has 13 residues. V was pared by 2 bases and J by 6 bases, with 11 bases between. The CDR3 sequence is CASSPNRIGEQYF. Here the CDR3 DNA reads TGTGCCAGCTCACCAAACAGGATCGGCGAGCAGTACTTC.

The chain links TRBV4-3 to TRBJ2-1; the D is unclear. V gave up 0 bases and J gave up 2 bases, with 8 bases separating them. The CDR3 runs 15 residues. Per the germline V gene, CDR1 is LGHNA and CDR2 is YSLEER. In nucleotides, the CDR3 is TGCGCCAGCAGCCAAGATAGGGCTCCCTACAATGAGCAGTTCTTC. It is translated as CASSQDRAPYNEQFF.

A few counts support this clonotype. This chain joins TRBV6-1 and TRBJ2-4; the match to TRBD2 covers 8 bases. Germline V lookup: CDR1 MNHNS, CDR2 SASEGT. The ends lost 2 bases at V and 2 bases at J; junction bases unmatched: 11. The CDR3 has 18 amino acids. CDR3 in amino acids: CASSEPRGGYSPKNIQYF. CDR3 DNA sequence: TGTGCCAGCAGTGAACCCCGGGGGGGCTACTCCCCCAAAAACATTCAGTACTTC.

CDR3 in amino acids: CASSLESSGGQQETQYF. CDR3 nucleotides: TGTGCCAGCAGCCTAGAGTCTAGCGGGGGGCAGCAAGAGACCCAGTACTTC. The rearrangement joins TRBV13 to TRBJ2-5; TRBD2 aligns across 11 bases. The length of the CDR3 is 17 residues. Germline V lookup: CDR1 PRHDT, CDR2 FYEKMQ (reference sequence). After removal of 5 bases from V and 2 bases from J, the junction contained 10 bases not matched to a gene. The variable domain in full, with the rest retrieved from reference TRBV13 and TRBJ2-5, is AAGVIQSPRHLIKEKRETATLKCYPIPRHDTVYWYQQGPGQDPQFLISFYEKMQSDKGSIPDRFSAQQFSDYHSELNMSSLELGDSALYFCASSLESSGGQQETQYFGPGTRLLVL.

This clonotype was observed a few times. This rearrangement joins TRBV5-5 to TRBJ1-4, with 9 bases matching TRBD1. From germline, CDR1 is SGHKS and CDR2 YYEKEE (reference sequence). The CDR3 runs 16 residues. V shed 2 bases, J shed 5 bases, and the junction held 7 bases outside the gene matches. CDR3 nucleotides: TGTGCCAGCAGCTTCGGACAGGGGAGGGCCAATGAAAAACTGTTTTTT. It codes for CASSFGQGRANEKLFF.

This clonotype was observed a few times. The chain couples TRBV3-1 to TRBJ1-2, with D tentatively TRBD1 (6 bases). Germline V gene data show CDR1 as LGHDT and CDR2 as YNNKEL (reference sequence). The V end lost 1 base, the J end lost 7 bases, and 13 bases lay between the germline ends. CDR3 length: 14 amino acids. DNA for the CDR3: TGTGCCAGCAGCCAAGGATACAGGGCTAGTGGCTACACCTTC. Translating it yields CASSQGYRASGYTF.